Listed below are T cell receptor beta chains from one sample, sequenced in a study of tumor-infiltrating lymphocytes in primary liver carcinoma. TCRdb passed the multiplex PCR reads through MiXCR, listing each CDR3 protein once. The sample lists approximately 300,000 distinct CDR3 sequences, 65% occurring once. Sequenced: peripheral blood. The receptors were gathered from a middle-aged man with primary liver carcinoma and hepatitis B virus infection. Each CDR3 is given without its conserved first and last residue. The D gene is left open where the match is weak. Size is omitted from some rows. Given values are once, few, many or a class for expanded clones.

d_call	v_call	clone_size	j_call	cdr3_aa
TRBD1	TRBV12-3/TRBV12-4	.	TRBJ2-7	ASSSTGTGVYEQY
.	TRBV28	once	TRBJ1-2	ASIPPRGGGYT
.	TRBV7-8	.	TRBJ1-3	ASSLGGSGLHSGNTIY
.	TRBV4-2	.	TRBJ2-3	ASSQESLDAQY
.	TRBV11-1	many	TRBJ2-5	ASSPGPLRETQY
.	TRBV4-3	many	TRBJ2-6	ASSQDAGSGANVLT
TRBD2	TRBV11-2	few	TRBJ2-2	VSSLDGTSGKGLF
.	TRBV29-1	.	TRBJ1-1	SIEPRDTEAF
.	TRBV6-1	many	TRBJ1-1	ASSFVGTPRAF
.	TRBV11-2	once	TRBJ2-3	VSSLGVGGTQY
TRBD1	TRBV6-2/TRBV6-3	many	TRBJ1-5	ASSRRQGDQPQH
.	TRBV12-3/TRBV12-4	.	TRBJ1-2	ASSLAGAERSYGYT
TRBD2	TRBV5-4	few	TRBJ2-1	ASSGGRGNEQF
TRBD2	TRBV4-1	many	TRBJ2-7	ASSQGGLAGMYEQY
.	TRBV9	.	TRBJ2-2	ASSATGTHTGELF
TRBD2	TRBV7-9	.	TRBJ2-1	ASSFKGTGGYYNEQF
TRBD1	TRBV12-3/TRBV12-4	.	TRBJ2-7	ASSPPGQVDEHY
.	TRBV4-1	.	TRBJ1-4	ASSRIRVFDEEKLF
.	TRBV7-8	many	TRBJ1-2	ASSFQGNNYGYT
TRBD1	TRBV4-1	.	TRBJ1-1	ASSHAQGVWQVNTEAL
.	TRBV6-6	many	TRBJ1-3	ASSPSSGNTIY
TRBD2	TRBV6-6	.	TRBJ2-7	ARGYRLAGIDEQY
TRBD1	TRBV19	once	TRBJ1-5	ATRGGLGIESNQPQH
TRBD2	TRBV24-1	.	TRBJ2-3	ATSAASGSTDTQY
.	TRBV6-2/TRBV6-3	.	TRBJ2-2	ASSYGGSAGELF
.	TRBV29-1	many	TRBJ1-2	SVRGENYGYT
.	TRBV6-6	.	TRBJ2-1	ARGNREQF
.	TRBV6-1	many	TRBJ1-3	ASRDLERPGNTIY
.	TRBV7-2	.	TRBJ2-5	ASSPPSAETQY
.	TRBV6-6	many	TRBJ2-5	ASRKDAVETQY
TRBD1	TRBV7-8	few	TRBJ1-2	ASSSGQFGGYT
TRBD1	TRBV10-3	.	TRBJ2-5	VISVFGQGNQETQY
.	TRBV11-2	.	TRBJ2-7	ASSHRASYEQY
.	TRBV5-4	.	TRBJ2-3	ASSLGGSCTDTQY